These 5 T cell receptor beta chains came from one sample sequenced in a study of blood T cell repertoires in COVID-19. Produced via immunoSEQ multiplex PCR; TCRdb's table is partial and in-frame only. This repertoire shows more than 130,000 clones, about nine tenths found once; its top ten account for 8% to 11%. The sample consisted of peripheral blood. These receptors all stem from a man in his forties or fifties with active or convalescent COVID-19.

This chain joins TRBV27 and TRBJ1-1; D gene uncertain. The germline V gene encodes CDR1 MNHEY and CDR2 SMNVEV (reference sequence). V shed 8 bases and J shed 0 bases, with 22 bases lying between them. The CDR3 spans 17 residues. The CDR3 DNA reads as TGTGCCAGCGTTGAAGGGAGTCGAGGACGGATGAACACTGAAGCTTTCTTT. Its protein is CASVEGSRGRMNTEAFF.

The rearrangement uses TRBV11-2 and TRBJ1-4, with D perhaps matching TRBD1 (6 bases). Trimming removed 1 base from V and 4 bases from J, with 13 bases in between. The germline V gene encodes CDR1 SGHAT and CDR2 FQNNGV. The CDR3 totals 16 residues. CDR3 nucleotides: TGTGCCAGCAGCTTAGTCGTCAGGGGCCTTAATGAAAAACTGTTTTTT. Translation: CASSLVVRGLNEKLFF.

Written as DNA, the CDR3 is TGTGCCACCAGTGATTTTGGCAGGGGGGACACAGATACGCAGTATTTT. Amino acid sequence: CATSDFGRGDTDTQYF. This chain links TRBV24-1 with TRBJ2-3; the D gene is possibly TRBD1 (7 bases). The germline V and J ends were trimmed by 1 base and 2 bases, with 12 bases remaining between them. CDR1 is KGHDR and CDR2 is SFDVKD in the germline V gene. The CDR3 sequence is 16 residues long.

This chain links TRBV6-5 with TRBJ2-3, with D perhaps TRBD2 (5 bases). CDR3 length: 16 amino acids. Germline V gene lookup returns CDR1 MNHEY and CDR2 SVGAGI. Trimming removed 2 bases from V and 0 bases from J, with 12 bases in between. The CDR3 DNA follows: TGTGCCAGCAGTTACAGTCTAGCTGCTAGCACAGATACGCAGTATTTT. Protein sequence: CASSYSLAASTDTQYF.

This chain joins TRBV27 and TRBJ1-5; TRBD1 might be the D (5 bases). In germline, CDR1 is MNHEY, CDR2 SMNVEV (reference sequence). Trimming stripped 5 bases from V and 7 bases from J, with 21 bases between. The CDR3 runs to 16 residues. CDR3 coding DNA: TGTGCCAGCAGTGAACTCTGGGGGAGGTTCGGACAGCCCCAGCATTTT. Translating it yields CASSELWGRFGQPQHF.